One T cell receptor (beta chain) is described in this entry. Its antigen is unidentified. The data stem from a study of liver allograft versus peripheral blood T cells. Study background: Recipients' peripheral blood served as the comparator for T cell receptor repertoires in transplanted livers.

Findings and caveats of the study: Intragraft T cell receptor repertoires of liver allografts were reportedly distinct from those in peripheral blood.

Germline loops: CDR1 DFQATT, CDR2 SNEGSKA (reference sequence). The V end lost 0 bases, the J end lost 4 bases, and 11 bases lay between the germline ends. This CDR3 has 14 residues. TCRdb itself ran the reads through MiXCR, one entry per CDR3 protein. The sample has around 18,000 distinct CDR3 sequences, roughly a fifth seen once. This receptor was obtained from a human patient who had a liver transplant. T cells may partly derive from the graft donor. The rearrangement links TRBV20-1 to TRBJ2-3; TRBD2 might be the D (6 bases). CDR3 bases: TGCAGTGCTAGAGATAGGGAGGTCCCAGATACGCAGTATTTT. Amino acid sequence: CSARDREVPDTQYF.